This TCR beta chain stems from a study of shared clonotypes between healthy human individuals. Study-wide context: The composition of the donors was a couple of women and a few men aged 18 to 49. Donors had three CD4 naive, three CD4 memory, two CD8 naive and one CD8 memory plate apiece.

Profiling relied on immunoSEQ multiplex PCR, and the TCRdb table lists in-frame clones only, not all of them. The sample yields about 2 million clones, about 95% seen once. Comments on this clone: Its antigen is still unknown.

Study-wide findings and caveats: Memory subsets generally showed smaller estimated richness than naive subsets did. When compared with the clonotypes that were shared by all four sorted-subset donors, the non-shared clonotypes turned out to have lower generation probabilities.

This CDR3 comprises 15 residues. The germline V gene encodes CDR1 SGHDN and CDR2 FVKESK. V was pared by 1 base and J by 3 bases, with 9 bases between. CD45RO negativity and positive selection for CCR7 defined naive CD8 cells, a population that excluded terminally differentiated effector memory CD45RA+ cells. The sample comprised naive CD8+ T cells sorted from blood. The TCR sequence derives from a man younger than 35 in good health. This chain links TRBV14 with TRBJ1-4; D ambiguous. The CDR3 sequence is CASSQVGQANEKLFF. The CDR3 region has the DNA TGTGCCAGCAGCCAAGTAGGCCAGGCTAATGAAAAACTGTTTTTT. The full variable domain, in which reference TRBV14 and TRBJ1-4 provide the parts outside the CDR3, is EAGVTQFPSHSVIEKGQTVTLRCDPISGHDNLYWYRRVMGKEIKFLLHFVKESKQDESGMPNNRFLAERTGGTYSTLKVQPAELEDSGVYFCASSQVGQANEKLFFGSGTQLSVL.